This T cell receptor (beta chain) was documented in a study of shared clonotypes between healthy human individuals. General study results and limits: Clonotype sharing among the donors was expected to vary with sequencing depth. Estimated clonotype richness was generally higher in naive than memory subsets. Clonotypes which were not shared had lower generation probabilities than clonotypes that all four donors shared. In the sorted subsets, rarefaction showed sequencing was incomplete despite large depth.

Clones were read by immunoSEQ multiplex PCR, and TCRdb kept only the in-frame ones, dropping some. Of some 2 million clones detected, approximately 94% appear once; the ten largest clones hold 1% to 1.5%. CD45RO negativity and positive selection for CCR7 defined naive CD8 cells, a population that excluded terminally differentiated effector memory CD45RA+ cells. This CDR3 is 14 amino acids long. The V and J ends lost 9 bases and 3 bases respectively, with 16 bases between them. Germline loops: CDR1 MNHNY, CDR2 SVGAGI (reference sequence). To note about this clone: As yet, its antigen is unknown.

What was sequenced was naive CD8+ T cells sorted from blood. The chain couples TRBV6-6 to TRBJ2-3, with a tentative D call TRBD1 (7 bases). This sequence originates from a man aged 18-30 years in good health. Here the CDR3 DNA reads TGTGCCAGTCTTCTTCCAGGGGGGACAGATACGCAGTATTTT. Translating it yields CASLLPGGTDTQYF.